The clone carrying this T cell receptor (beta chain) occurred many times. Its cognate antigen is unknown. CDR1 is SQVTM and CDR2 is ANQGSEA in the germline V gene. With 2 bases removed from V and 6 bases from J, the gap between germline ends came to 8 bases. The CDR3 has 12 residues. These data come from a study of neurological immune-mediated disorders. Synthesis of cDNA used 5'RACE (with 10-nucleotide random UMIs). From 15-18 subjects, over 180 million TCR-beta sequences were obtained in each sequencing run. TCRdb reanalysed the 5' RACE reads using MiXCR and keeps one entry per CDR3 protein. The sample carries roughly 67,000 distinct CDR3 sequences, approximately 4.2% recorded once. Study-level findings and limits: No CDR3 amino acid sequences were shared by expanded clones across subjects, suggesting private repertoires in all groups.

This TCR came from a man aged 45-60 years with multiple sclerosis. The V gene is TRBV29-1, the J gene TRBJ2-1; D is unclear. Sequencing was done on a sample of PBMCs. The CDR3 loop is CSVEPGSNEQFF. The CDR3 DNA is TGCAGCGTTGAACCAGGTTCCAATGAGCAGTTCTTC.